These T cell receptor beta chains were read from a single sample in a study of T cells in localized non-small cell lung cancer. Clones were sequenced by immunoSEQ multiplex PCR, and TCRdb holds only the in-frame ones, with some missing. The sample lists 50,000 to 75,000 clones; around nine tenths were seen once. Here the sequenced sample was peripheral blood, taken before any cancer treatment. These receptor sequences come from a man aged 40 to 70 with stage I squamous cell lung carcinoma. Both conserved end residues are part of each CDR3. The D gene is left open where the match is weak. Where a row states a size, it is once, few, many or the class of an expanded clone; other rows omit it.

D gene: -
J gene: TRBJ1-1
clone size: -
V gene: TRBV29-1
CDR3 DNA: TGCAGCGTTGAAGTATTTCAGTCGGGGATAAACACTGAAGCTTTCTTT
CDR3 protein: CSVEVFQSGINTEAFF

D gene: TRBD2
J gene: TRBJ2-5
clone size: -
V gene: TRBV4-3
CDR3 DNA: TGCGCCAGCAGCCAAGGACTAGCGGGAGATCTAGAGACCCAGTACTTC
CDR3 protein: CASSQGLAGDLETQYF

D gene: TRBD2
J gene: TRBJ2-1
clone size: -
V gene: TRBV7-6
CDR3 DNA: TGTGCCAGCAGCTTTGCCTCCCCCCACGCCGGGACTAGCGGGAGTAATGAGCAGTTCTTC
CDR3 protein: CASSFASPHAGTSGSNEQFF

D gene: -
J gene: TRBJ2-4
clone size: -
V gene: TRBV2
CDR3 DNA: TGTGCCAGCAGTGAACCGGTGGGCCTAGCCAAAAACATTCAGTACTTC
CDR3 protein: CASSEPVGLAKNIQYF

D gene: -
J gene: TRBJ2-2
clone size: -
V gene: TRBV25-1
CDR3 DNA: TGTGCCAGCACTCCAAGACGGAACGGGGAGCTGTTTTTT
CDR3 protein: CASTPRRNGELFF

D gene: -
J gene: TRBJ1-1
clone size: once
V gene: TRBV9
CDR3 DNA: TGTGCCAGCAGCGTAGAGGGGGAAGACACTGAAGCTTTCTTT
CDR3 protein: CASSVEGEDTEAFF

D gene: -
J gene: TRBJ2-1
clone size: once
V gene: TRBV6-5
CDR3 DNA: TGTGCCAGTGCCCGGGGCGGGCCATACAATGAGCAGTTCTTC
CDR3 protein: CASARGGPYNEQFF

D gene: -
J gene: TRBJ1-1
clone size: -
V gene: TRBV5-4
CDR3 DNA: TGTGCCAGCAGCCCCCAGGGGATGAACACTGAAGCTTTCTTT
CDR3 protein: CASSPQGMNTEAFF

D gene: TRBD1
J gene: TRBJ1-2
clone size: -
V gene: TRBV5-4
CDR3 DNA: TGTGCCAGCAGTCGACAGGGCTCTAACTATGGCTACACCTTC
CDR3 protein: CASSRQGSNYGYTF

D gene: -
J gene: TRBJ2-6
clone size: -
V gene: TRBV19
CDR3 DNA: TGTGCCAGTAGTATGAGCTCTGGGGCCAACGTCCTGACTTTC
CDR3 protein: CASSMSSGANVLTF

D gene: -
J gene: TRBJ2-4
clone size: -
V gene: TRBV21-1
CDR3 DNA: TGTGCCAGCAGCCCACAGCAGGGGGAGAACATTCAGTACTTC
CDR3 protein: CASSPQQGENIQYF

D gene: TRBD1
J gene: TRBJ2-1
clone size: -
V gene: TRBV6-6
CDR3 DNA: TGTGCCAGCAGTTGGACAGGGGAGAATGAGCAGTTCTTC
CDR3 protein: CASSWTGENEQFF

D gene: -
J gene: TRBJ1-2
clone size: -
V gene: TRBV29-1
CDR3 DNA: TGCAGCGTTGGACAGTCTAACTATGGCTACACCTTC
CDR3 protein: CSVGQSNYGYTF

D gene: -
J gene: TRBJ1-2
clone size: -
V gene: TRBV7-2
CDR3 DNA: TGTGCCAGCAGCTTACCACAGCTCTATGGCTACACCTTC
CDR3 protein: CASSLPQLYGYTF

D gene: -
J gene: TRBJ2-6
clone size: -
V gene: TRBV28
CDR3 DNA: TGTGCCAGCAGGTACTCTGGGGCCAACGTCCTGACTTTC
CDR3 protein: CASRYSGANVLTF

D gene: TRBD1
J gene: TRBJ2-2
clone size: -
V gene: TRBV18
CDR3 DNA: TGTGCCAGCTCACTAACCGGGACAGACAACACCGGGGAGCTGTTTTTT
CDR3 protein: CASSLTGTDNTGELFF

D gene: -
J gene: TRBJ2-7
clone size: -
V gene: TRBV5-1
CDR3 DNA: TGCGCCAGCAGCTTGGGGGTAGGGGGGCCCATGGAGCAGTACTTC
CDR3 protein: CASSLGVGGPMEQYF

D gene: -
J gene: TRBJ1-5
clone size: -
V gene: TRBV11-2
CDR3 DNA: TGTGCCAGCAGCTTAACAGGGAGCAATCAGCCCCAGCATTTT
CDR3 protein: CASSLTGSNQPQHF

D gene: TRBD1
J gene: TRBJ1-1
clone size: -
V gene: TRBV28
CDR3 DNA: TGTGCCAGCAGCAGGACAGGGGACACTGAAGCTTTCTTT
CDR3 protein: CASSRTGDTEAFF

D gene: -
J gene: TRBJ2-3
clone size: -
V gene: TRBV7-3
CDR3 DNA: TGTGCCAGCAGCTTCTCCAGCGGCACAGATACGCAGTATTTT
CDR3 protein: CASSFSSGTDTQYF

D gene: -
J gene: TRBJ1-1
clone size: -
V gene: TRBV5-5
CDR3 DNA: TGTGCCAGCAGCTTGGGGTGGAACACTGAAGCTTTCTTT
CDR3 protein: CASSLGWNTEAFF

D gene: TRBD2
J gene: TRBJ2-7
clone size: -
V gene: TRBV4-1
CDR3 DNA: TGCGCCAGCAGCCAAGATCTAGCGGGAGACGAGCAGTACTTC
CDR3 protein: CASSQDLAGDEQYF

D gene: -
J gene: TRBJ2-1
clone size: once
V gene: TRBV6-1
CDR3 DNA: TGTGCCAGCAGTAGGTCGGGAGCCAATGAGCAGTTCTTC
CDR3 protein: CASSRSGANEQFF